This T cell receptor (beta chain) was observed in a study of blood T cells in healthy people across ages (dated by TCRdb to the mid-2010s). About the investigation overall: In model experiments, template switching captured about one uniquely barcoded TCR beta cDNA molecule for every two T cells. To track age-related changes in TCR beta repertoire diversity, the study relied on deep sequencing normalized with unique cDNA molecular identifiers. Four age groups were formed from the donors: young (average approximately 17 years), middle-aged (approximately 42), aged (approximately 60) and long-lived (about 80). To avoid experimental bias, donors of different ages were distributed randomly across sequencing lanes. Using the same blood draw, the study looked at two additional independent replicas of 1 million unique cDNA reads for two donors, one aged 18 to 30 and the other aged 80 or older. General findings and caveats noted by the study authors: Donor CMV infection status was unknown, potentially confounding age-related changes in expanded clonotypes. Estimates of total diversity based on one million sequenced T cells were regarded as lower bounds and as underestimates. Because profiling used bulk unsorted PBMCs, naive and antigen-experienced compartments could not be compared conclusively. Observed TCR beta diversity per million T cells fell roughly linearly with age, and a significant reduction was already apparent by age roughly 40. There was a strong correlation between observed TCR beta diversity and the percentage of naive T cells measured by flow cytometry. The long-lived group showed more naive CD4+ T cells, fewer expanded clones and increased TCR diversity than the aged group, suggesting age selection.

Systemically healthy Caucasian individuals from Russia, around 38 in total and aged about 6 to 100 years, were included as donors. Around 9.9 milliliters of peripheral blood were collected from each donor into EDTA-treated Vacutainer tubes. PBMCs were isolated by Ficoll-Paque density-gradient centrifugation, with at least 7 million obtained per sample. Total RNA was extracted from PBMCs with Trizol reagent, with at least 6 micrograms obtained per sample. Naive CD45RAhigh/CD27high T cell percentages were measured by flow cytometry on a PBMC aliquot from every donor. With regard to this clonotype: Its target antigen remains unknown. A clone one base away is much larger, so this may be a read error.

Including cysteine and phenylalanine, the CDR3 has 16 amino acids. Just CDR3 DNA is preserved here, 48 bases in frame from base 1. From the germline V gene (reference sequence), CDR1 is SSHAT and CDR2 is FNYEAQ. Preparation of the library involved 5' RACE. Sequencing was carried out with an Illumina HiSeq 2500. A second PCR of roughly 6 to 12 cycles was performed with a sample-barcoded 5' primer and a J-beta primer mix. A template-switch 5' adaptor carrying 12 random nucleotides introduced a unique molecular identifier onto each TCR beta cDNA molecule. Each sample yielded at least 3 million CDR3-containing paired-end reads. First-strand cDNA was synthesized from all RNA with the Mint cDNA synthesis kit, primed by a TRBC-specific oligonucleotide. Following uracil-DNA glycosylase treatment, all cDNA underwent a first 18-cycle PCR with the universal primers M1SS and BC2_uni_R. The source study handled its data this way. Each sample was normalized by randomly selecting 1 million high-quality reads, each carrying a distinct molecular identifier. Instead of being binned into consensus sequences, reads that shared molecular identifiers were thrown out. CDR3 identification, clonotype clustering and error correction used MiTCR with a Q25 quality threshold and the strictest error-elimination algorithm. Lower-bound total TCR beta diversity was estimated with a nonparametric unseen species model using Euler transformation. TCRdb applied fastp at Q25 and MiXCR to the public reads, then kept only in-frame beta chains. For every CDR3 protein sequence, its rows merge into one entry that carries the most common genes and DNA. The V and J calls and clone size are TCRdb's, not the authors'. Counted in this sample were approximately 1,000,000 distinct CDR3 sequences; 35% to 40% of them appeared once. The biggest ten clones account for 13% of the sample.

The rearrangement combines TRBV7-7 with TRBJ2-3, with the D segment identity uncertain. The clonotype was recovered from a young man in good health. The sequenced sample consisted of blood. For the CDR3, the sequence is CASSPTATASTDTQYF. The DNA sequence is as follows: TGTGCTAGCAGTCCCACCGCGACGGCTAGCACAGATACGCAGTATTTT.